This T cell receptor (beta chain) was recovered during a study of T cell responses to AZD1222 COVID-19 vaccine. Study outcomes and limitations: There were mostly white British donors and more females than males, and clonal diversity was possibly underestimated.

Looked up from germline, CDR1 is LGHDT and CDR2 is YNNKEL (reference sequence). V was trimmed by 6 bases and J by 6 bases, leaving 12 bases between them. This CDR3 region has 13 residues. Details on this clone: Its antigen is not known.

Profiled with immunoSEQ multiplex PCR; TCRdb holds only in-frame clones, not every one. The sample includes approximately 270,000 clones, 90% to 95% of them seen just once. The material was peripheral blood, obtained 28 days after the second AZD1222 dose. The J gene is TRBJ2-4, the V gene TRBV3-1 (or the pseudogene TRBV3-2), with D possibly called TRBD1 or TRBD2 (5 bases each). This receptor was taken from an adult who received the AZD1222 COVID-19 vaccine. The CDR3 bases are TGTGCCAGCAGACGGGGACCTTCAAACATTCAGTACTTC. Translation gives CASRRGPSNIQYF.